This T cell receptor (beta chain) was sequenced for a study of chemoradiotherapy in HPV16-positive cancers. For the study at large: Candidate HPV-specific T-cell clones and common TCR motifs came from functional assays in a couple of HPV16-positive patients. Overall study results and limits: In HPV16-positive patients, HPV-responsive T-cell expansion tracked better recurrence-free survival. HPV-specific T cells were functionally defined from only a couple of HPV16-positive patients. Non-HPV-specific T cells did not expand in tumors during treatment, whereas candidate HPV-specific clones and E7-related motifs did.

Looked up from germline, CDR1 is SGHRS and CDR2 is YFSETQ. The CDR3 is 14 residues long. The V end lost 0 bases, the J end lost 2 bases, and 7 bases lay between the germline ends. Turning to this clone: Its antigen is as yet unknown.

The data were produced by immunoSEQ multiplex PCR, yet TCRdb's version contains in-frame clones alone and is incomplete. The data hold approximately 9,000 clones, with 60% to 75% observed a single time. This chain joins TRBV5-1 and TRBJ2-3; tentatively, D is TRBD1 (5 bases). The sequencing here drew on tumor tissue, taken from a patient who underwent chemoradiotherapy. The TCR comes from a human donor with HPV-associated anogenital cancer. The CDR3 DNA reads TGCGCCAGCAGCTTGGGCAGGGCCACAGATACGCAGTATTTT. Amino acids: CASSLGRATDTQYF.